These T cell receptor beta chains were read from a single sample in a study of blood T cell repertoires in COVID-19. The method was immunoSEQ multiplex PCR; TCRdb's version includes in-frame clones alone and lacks a portion of them. The sample has fewer than 250,000 clones, less than 85% seen once. Sequencing used peripheral blood. The receptors derive from a woman between 65 and 79 years old with active or convalescent COVID-19. Both conserved end residues are part of each CDR3. A D gene is named only where the DNA matches it firmly. Rows may omit the clone size; those that give it use once, few, many or a size class.

cdr3_length: 15
v_call: TRBV4-1
d_call: TRBD1
j_call: TRBJ1-1
clone_size: NA
cdr3_nt: TGCGCCAGCAGCCAAGAGGTCAGGGGGTCCTCTGGGGCTTTCTTT
cdr3_aa: CASSQEVRGSSGAFF

cdr3_length: 16
v_call: TRBV7-8
d_call: NA
j_call: TRBJ2-3
clone_size: NA
cdr3_nt: TGTGCCAGCAGCTTAGCACCGGCAGGGTCCACAGATACGCAGTATTTT
cdr3_aa: CASSLAPAGSTDTQYF

cdr3_length: 15
v_call: TRBV6-1
d_call: TRBD1
j_call: TRBJ2-7
clone_size: NA
cdr3_nt: TGTGCCAGCAGTGATGGACAGGGAGGCTCCTACGAGCAGTACTTC
cdr3_aa: CASSDGQGGSYEQYF

cdr3_length: 14
v_call: TRBV19
d_call: TRBD1
j_call: TRBJ1-2
clone_size: NA
cdr3_nt: TGTGCCAGTAGTATAGTAGGACAGGGATATGGCTACACCTTC
cdr3_aa: CASSIVGQGYGYTF

cdr3_length: 13
v_call: TRBV6-6
d_call: TRBD1
j_call: TRBJ1-6
clone_size: once
cdr3_nt: TGTGCCAGCAGTTGGGACAGTGCTTCACCCCTCCACTTT
cdr3_aa: CASSWDSASPLHF

cdr3_length: 19
v_call: TRBV6-2/TRBV6-3
d_call: NA
j_call: TRBJ1-6
clone_size: many
cdr3_nt: TGTGCCAGCAGCACCATCAGGCAGGCCATGAGCTCCTATAATTCACCCCTCCACTTT
cdr3_aa: CASSTIRQAMSSYNSPLHF

cdr3_length: 15
v_call: TRBV5-6
d_call: NA
j_call: TRBJ1-2
clone_size: NA
cdr3_nt: TGTGCCAGCAGCCCGGTTGACAGGATCTCCTATGGCTACACCTTC
cdr3_aa: CASSPVDRISYGYTF

cdr3_length: 15
v_call: TRBV27
d_call: TRBD1
j_call: TRBJ1-1
clone_size: NA
cdr3_nt: TGTGCCAGCAGTTTAGGGACAGGATTGAACACTGAAGCTTTCTTT
cdr3_aa: CASSLGTGLNTEAFF

cdr3_length: 15
v_call: TRBV5-1
d_call: TRBD1
j_call: TRBJ2-7
clone_size: once
cdr3_nt: TGCGCCAGCAGCTCGGGACAGGGGACCCCCTACGAGCAGTACTTC
cdr3_aa: CASSSGQGTPYEQYF

cdr3_length: 14
v_call: TRBV18
d_call: NA
j_call: TRBJ1-1
clone_size: once
cdr3_nt: TGTGCCAGCGGACCACTGGGCCCGGGGACTGAAGCTTTCTTT
cdr3_aa: CASGPLGPGTEAFF

cdr3_length: 14
v_call: TRBV10-2
d_call: NA
j_call: TRBJ2-4
clone_size: NA
cdr3_nt: TGCGCCAGCAGTGAACAGCTAGCCAAAAACATTCAGTACTTC
cdr3_aa: CASSEQLAKNIQYF

cdr3_length: 16
v_call: TRBV6-6
d_call: NA
j_call: TRBJ1-6
clone_size: NA
cdr3_nt: TGTGCCAGCAGTTACTTCTCGGACAGAGGGAATTCACCCCTCCACTTT
cdr3_aa: CASSYFSDRGNSPLHF